Sequencing of this T cell receptor (beta chain) was carried out in a study of cytomegalovirus exposure and HLA in healthy donors. Trimming removed 1 base at V and 6 bases at J, with 9 bases between. This CDR3 is built from 13 residues. Looked up from germline, CDR1 is SGHTA and CDR2 is FQGNSA. Generated by immunoSEQ multiplex PCR, the TCRdb table keeps only in-frame clones and is missing some. The sample holds a few hundred thousand clones, roughly 85% seen once. The specimen was PBMCs. This chain uses TRBV7-2 with TRBJ1-1, with D possibly matching TRBD1 (5 bases). The origin of this receptor is a woman younger than 30 in good health and CMV-seronegative. CDR3 coding DNA: TGTGCCAGCAGCTTAGGGTCGGGGGCTGAAGCTTTCTTT. Its protein product is CASSLGSGAEAFF. The variable domain in full, completed from reference TRBV7-2 and TRBJ1-1, reads GAGVSQSPSNKVTEKGKDVELRCDPISGHTALYWYRQSLGQGLEFLIYFQGNSAPDKSGLPSDRFSAERTGGSVSTLTIQRTQQEDSAVYLCASSLGSGAEAFFGQGTRLTVV.